The clone carrying this TCR beta chain was observed many times. The source of the sample is a study of T-cell memory formation after mild COVID-19. The ends were cut back, 5 bases at V and 5 bases at J, with 13 bases in the middle. The CDR3 covers 13 residues. Germline lookup yields CDR1 SEHNR and CDR2 FQNEAQ (reference sequence). A single record per CDR3 protein comes from TCRdb applying MiXCR to the 5' RACE reads. This sample has hundreds of thousands of distinct CDR3 sequences, with around 13% found just once. Sequenced material: PBMCs or a T cell subset sorted from them (not recorded which). The receptor's source is a man aged 18 to 29 who had mild COVID-19 (a few samples of this study predate the infection). Cell type and time point are not known. The chain employs TRBV7-9 and TRBJ2-7, with D possibly being TRBD1 (6 bases). CDR3 sequence reads: CASSTSTGDEQYF. The CDR3 DNA is TGTGCCAGCAGCACCTCGACAGGCGACGAGCAGTACTTC. The variable domain in full, completed from reference TRBV7-9 and TRBJ2-7, reads DTGVSQNPRHKITKRGQNVTFRCDPISEHNRLYWYRQTLGQGPEFLTYFQNEAQLEKSRLLSDRFSAERPKGSFSTLEIQRTEQGDSAMYLCASSTSTGDEQYFGPGTRLTVT.